The next 7 T cell receptor beta chains were all read from a single sample in a study of beta chain features in type 1 diabetes. Whole-study results and caveats: When Type 1 diabetes patients were examined, their TCRB CDR3s proved moderately but significantly shorter in all four CD4+ subsets.

The sequenced template was cDNA made from the entire isolated RNA. Measured with immunoSEQ multiplex PCR; TCRdb has only the in-frame clones, and not every one. The sample carries about 140,000 clones, around an eighth recorded once. Their antigen targets remain unknown. Sequencing was done on a sample of central memory CD4+ T cells from blood. All receptors come from a man in his late teens or twenties with type 1 diabetes.

This chain links TRBV5-4 with TRBJ2-7; TRBD2 matches 7 bases. Germline lookup yields CDR1 SGHNT and CDR2 YYREEE (reference sequence). V lost 6 bases to trimming and J lost 2 bases; unmatched junction nucleotides: 11. This CDR3 has 15 residues. For the CDR3, the DNA is TGTGCCAGCACCCTAGGGAGGGGCCAAACCTACGAGCAGTACTTC. Protein: CASTLGRGQTYEQYF.

This chain joins TRBV18 and TRBJ2-1, with a weak D call TRBD1 (5 bases). Trimming took 3 bases from V and 0 from J, leaving 12 bases between them. CDR1 and CDR2 from the germline V gene are KGHSH and LQKENI. The CDR3 loop spans 16 amino acids. The DNA of the CDR3 is TGTGCCAGCTCACCTCCAGGGAAGAGCTCCTACAATGAGCAGTTCTTC. Translating it yields CASSPPGKSSYNEQFF. Combining the CDR3 with reference TRBV18 and TRBJ2-1 gives the whole variable domain NAGVMQNPRHLVRRRGQEARLRCSPMKGHSHVYWYRQLPEEGLKFMVYLQKENIIDESGMPKERFSAEFPKEGPSILRIQQVVRGDSAAYFCASSPPGKSSYNEQFFGPGTRLTVL.

Comments on this clone: This may be a read error: a much more frequent sequence differs by one nucleotide. The V call is TRBV4-1, the J call TRBJ2-5, with D maybe TRBD2 (5 bases). CDR3 size: 16 residues. V lost 2 bases, J lost 2 bases, and 15 bases lay in between. CDR1 is MGHRA and CDR2 is YSYEKL in the germline V gene. CDR3 amino acids: CASSQQTRGNQETQYF. DNA of the CDR3: TGCGCCAGCAGCCAACAAACACGGGGTAATCAAGAGACCCAGTACTTC.

A few counts support this clone. The V gene is TRBV7-2, the J gene TRBJ2-1; no clear D. The germline V and J ends were trimmed by 5 bases and 10 bases, with 18 bases remaining between them. Germline lookup yields CDR1 SGHTA and CDR2 FQGNSA. CDR3 size: 14 residues. The CDR3 here is CASSDGPAKEEQFF. The CDR3 DNA is TGTGCCAGCAGCGACGGTCCAGCGAAGGAAGAGCAGTTCTTC. Full variable domain (missing parts from reference TRBV7-2 and TRBJ2-1): GAGVSQSPSNKVTEKGKDVELRCDPISGHTALYWYRQSLGQGLEFLIYFQGNSAPDKSGLPSDRFSAERTGGSVSTLTIQRTQQEDSAVYLCASSDGPAKEEQFFGPGTRLTVL.

This clone appeared a few times. J is TRBJ1-1 and V is TRBV30; D remains unclear. Between the trimmed V and J ends, which lost 2 bases and 1 base, there was a span of 8 bases. The CDR3 runs 13 residues. Germline loops: CDR1 GTSNPN, CDR2 SVGIG (reference sequence). CDR3 nucleotide sequence: TGTGCCTGGAGTCAGCAAAGGAACACTGAAGCTTTCTTT. As protein: CAWSQQRNTEAFF.

In this sample, this clone turned up a few times. This sequence joins TRBV30 and TRBJ1-1; D may be TRBD1 (6 bases). CDR3 length equals 12 residues. Looked up from germline, CDR1 is GTSNPN and CDR2 is SVGIG (reference sequence). V lost 0 bases and J 10 bases, leaving 12 bases between the germline ends. The CDR3 sequence: CAWSVRGEGAFF. CDR3 DNA: TGTGCCTGGAGTGTGAGGGGGGAGGGAGCTTTCTTT.

The chain has TRBV10-3 and TRBJ2-5; maybe TRBD1 (6 bases). V shed 2 bases and J shed 2 bases, with 12 bases lying between them. The CDR3 spans 15 residues. The germline gives CDR1 ENHRY, CDR2 SYGVKD. CDR3 coding DNA: TGTGCCATCAGTGAGCAACAGGGAAGTCAAGAGACCCAGTACTTC. Protein product: CAISEQQGSQETQYF.